This T cell receptor beta chain was obtained from a study of blood T cells in healthy people across ages. About the research overall: Capture via template switching afforded approximately one barcoded beta molecule per two T cells.

Through a sample-barcoded 5' primer and a J-beta primer mix, a second PCR was run for roughly 6 to 11 cycles. MiXCR, applied by TCRdb to the 5' RACE reads, yields one record per CDR3 protein. In the table there are about 1.6 million distinct CDR3 sequences, roughly 32% of which are singletons. As concerns this clonotype: Since the CDR3 does not end with the conserved phenylalanine or tryptophan, this likely comes from a read error. No DNA is shown, since the ends of the CDR3 on it are uncertain; the CDR3 is the one TCRdb lists.

Isolation recovered at least 7 million PBMCs from every sample. Germline V lookup: CDR1 SGHVS, CDR2 FQNEAQ. 13 amino acids form the CDR3, both terminal residues included. Sequenced sample: blood. The origin of this receptor is a woman aged 25 to 39 in good health. The chain joins TRBV7-8 to TRBJ2-1; the D call of TRBD2 is as the table states it, not checked on the DNA. CDR3 sequence reads: CASSNGLAAMAFV.